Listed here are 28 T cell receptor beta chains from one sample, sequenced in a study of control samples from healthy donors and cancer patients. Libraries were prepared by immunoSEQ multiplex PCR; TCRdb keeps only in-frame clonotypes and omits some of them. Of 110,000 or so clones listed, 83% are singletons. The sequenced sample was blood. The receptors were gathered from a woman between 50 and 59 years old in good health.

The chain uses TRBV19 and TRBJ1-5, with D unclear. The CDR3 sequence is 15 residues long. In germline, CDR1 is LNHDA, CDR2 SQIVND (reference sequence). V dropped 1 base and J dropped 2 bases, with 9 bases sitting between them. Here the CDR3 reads CASSIVGVGNQPQHF. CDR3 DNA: TGTGCCAGTAGTATAGTGGGTGTGGGCAATCAGCCCCAGCATTTT.

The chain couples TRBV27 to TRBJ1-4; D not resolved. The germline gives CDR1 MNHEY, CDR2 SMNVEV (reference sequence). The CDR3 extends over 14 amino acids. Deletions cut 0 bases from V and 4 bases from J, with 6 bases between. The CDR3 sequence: CASSLSGINEKLFF. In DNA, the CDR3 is TGTGCCAGCAGTTTATCAGGGATTAATGAAAAACTGTTTTTT.

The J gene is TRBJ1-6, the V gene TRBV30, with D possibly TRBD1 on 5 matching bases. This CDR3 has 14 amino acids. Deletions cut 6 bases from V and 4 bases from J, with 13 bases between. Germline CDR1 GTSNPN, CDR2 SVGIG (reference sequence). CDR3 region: CACIGTVYNSPLHF. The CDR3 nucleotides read TGTGCCTGCATCGGGACGGTTTATAATTCACCCCTCCACTTT.

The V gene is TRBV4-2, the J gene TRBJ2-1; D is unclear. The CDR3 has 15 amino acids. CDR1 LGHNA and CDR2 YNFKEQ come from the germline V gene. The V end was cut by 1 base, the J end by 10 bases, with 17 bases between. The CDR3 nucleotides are TGTGCCAGCAGCCAAGTTCCCAACAAGTTAGGGGAGCAGTTCTTC. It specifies CASSQVPNKLGEQFF.

The CDR3 nucleotides read TGTGCCAGCAGCCAGGCTTCACTCGGGGGTTCGGGACTGTTTTTT. Translating gives CASSQASLGGSGLFF. The V gene is TRBV4-2, the J gene TRBJ1-4; D perhaps matches TRBD1 (5 bases). V was trimmed by 3 bases and J by 13 bases, leaving 21 bases between them. This CDR3 comprises 15 residues. The germline V gene has CDR1 LGHNA and CDR2 YNFKEQ.

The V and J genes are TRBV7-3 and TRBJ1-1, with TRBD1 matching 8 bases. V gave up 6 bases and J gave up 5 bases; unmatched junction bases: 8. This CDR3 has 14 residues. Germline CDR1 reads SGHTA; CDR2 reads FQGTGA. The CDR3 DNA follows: TGTGCCAGCAGTCATGGACAGGGAGGTACTGAAGCTTTCTTT. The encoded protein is CASSHGQGGTEAFF.

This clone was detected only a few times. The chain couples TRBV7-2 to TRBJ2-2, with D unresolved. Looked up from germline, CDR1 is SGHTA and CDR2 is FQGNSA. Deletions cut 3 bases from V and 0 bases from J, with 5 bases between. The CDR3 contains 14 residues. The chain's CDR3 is CASSFSANTGELFF. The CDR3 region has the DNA TGTGCCAGCAGCTTTTCTGCGAACACCGGGGAGCTGTTTTTT.

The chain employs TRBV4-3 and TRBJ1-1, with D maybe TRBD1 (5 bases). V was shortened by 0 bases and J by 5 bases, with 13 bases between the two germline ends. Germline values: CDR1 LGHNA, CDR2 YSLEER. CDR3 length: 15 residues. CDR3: CASSQDPGGRTEAFF. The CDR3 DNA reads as TGCGCCAGCAGCCAAGATCCCGGGGGTCGGACTGAAGCTTTCTTT.

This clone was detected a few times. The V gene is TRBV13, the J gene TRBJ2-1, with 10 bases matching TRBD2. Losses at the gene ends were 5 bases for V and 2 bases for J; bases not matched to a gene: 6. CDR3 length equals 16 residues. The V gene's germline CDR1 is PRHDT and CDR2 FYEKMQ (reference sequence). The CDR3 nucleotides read TGTGCCAGCAGCCCCAAGCGGGAGGGTCCCTACAATGAGCAGTTCTTC. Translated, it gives CASSPKREGPYNEQFF. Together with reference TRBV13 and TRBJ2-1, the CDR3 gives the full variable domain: AAGVIQSPRHLIKEKRETATLKCYPIPRHDTVYWYQQGPGQDPQFLISFYEKMQSDKGSIPDRFSAQQFSDYHSELNMSSLELGDSALYFCASSPKREGPYNEQFFGPGTRLTVL.

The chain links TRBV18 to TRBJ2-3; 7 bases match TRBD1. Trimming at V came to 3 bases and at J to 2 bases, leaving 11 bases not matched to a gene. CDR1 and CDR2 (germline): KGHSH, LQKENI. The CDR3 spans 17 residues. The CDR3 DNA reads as TGTGCCAGCTCACCCCCCCCGGACAGGAGTTACACAGATACGCAGTATTTT. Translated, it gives CASSPPPDRSYTDTQYF. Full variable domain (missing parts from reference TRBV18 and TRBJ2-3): NAGVMQNPRHLVRRRGQEARLRCSPMKGHSHVYWYRQLPEEGLKFMVYLQKENIIDESGMPKERFSAEFPKEGPSILRIQQVVRGDSAAYFCASSPPPDRSYTDTQYFGPGTRLTVL.

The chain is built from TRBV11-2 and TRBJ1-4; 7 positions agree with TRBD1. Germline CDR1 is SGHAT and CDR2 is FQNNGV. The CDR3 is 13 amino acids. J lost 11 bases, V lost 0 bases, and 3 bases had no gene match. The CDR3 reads CASSLDRGGKLFF. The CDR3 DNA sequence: TGTGCCAGCAGCTTAGACAGGGGGGGGAAACTGTTTTTT.

CDR3 coding DNA: TGTGCCAGTTCACAGACTAGCGGTAGCACAGATACGCAGTATTTT. Encoded protein: CASSQTSGSTDTQYF. The chain carries TRBV6-6 and TRBJ2-3, with 9 bases matching TRBD2. The CDR3 is 15 residues long. The J segment lost 0 bases and the V segment lost 9 bases, leaving 7 bases of the junction unmatched. Looked up from germline, CDR1 is MNHNY and CDR2 is SVGAGI (reference sequence).

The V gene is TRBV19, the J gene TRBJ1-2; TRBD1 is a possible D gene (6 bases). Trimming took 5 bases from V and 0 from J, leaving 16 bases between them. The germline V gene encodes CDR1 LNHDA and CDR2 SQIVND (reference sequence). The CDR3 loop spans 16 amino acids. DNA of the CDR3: TGTGCCAGTAGTGCCCCCGGGACACCTGCTAACTATGGCTACACCTTC. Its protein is CASSAPGTPANYGYTF.

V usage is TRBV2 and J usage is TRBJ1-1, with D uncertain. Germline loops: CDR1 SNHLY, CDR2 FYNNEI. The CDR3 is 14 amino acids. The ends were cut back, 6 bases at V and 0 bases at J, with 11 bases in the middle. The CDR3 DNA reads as TGTGCCAGCAGCACCCCCCTCGTGAACACTGAAGCTTTCTTT. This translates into CASSTPLVNTEAFF.

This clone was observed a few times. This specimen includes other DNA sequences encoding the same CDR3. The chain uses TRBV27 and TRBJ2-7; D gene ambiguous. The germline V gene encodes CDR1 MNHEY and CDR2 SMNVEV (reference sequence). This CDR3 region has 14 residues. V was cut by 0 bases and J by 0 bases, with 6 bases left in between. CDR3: CASSLSEISYEQYF. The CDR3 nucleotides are TGTGCCAGCAGTTTATCAGAGATCTCCTACGAGCAGTACTTC.

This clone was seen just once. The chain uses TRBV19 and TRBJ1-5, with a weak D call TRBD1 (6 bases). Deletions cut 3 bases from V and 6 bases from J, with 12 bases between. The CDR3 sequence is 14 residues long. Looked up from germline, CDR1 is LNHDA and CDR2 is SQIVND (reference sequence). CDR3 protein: CASSIRGGSQPQHF. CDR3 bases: TGTGCCAGTAGTATTAGGGGGGGCAGTCAGCCCCAGCATTTT.

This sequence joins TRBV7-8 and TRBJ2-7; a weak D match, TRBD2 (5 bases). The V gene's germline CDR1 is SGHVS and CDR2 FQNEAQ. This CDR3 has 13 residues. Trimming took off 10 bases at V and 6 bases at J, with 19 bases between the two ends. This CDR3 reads CATSPTITSEQYF. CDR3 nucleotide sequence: TGTGCCACTTCTCCGACTATTACGAGCGAGCAGTACTTC. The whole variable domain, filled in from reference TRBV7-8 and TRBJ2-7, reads GAGVSQSPRYKVAKRGQDVALRCDPISGHVSLFWYQQALGQGPEFLTYFQNEAQLDKSGLPSDRFFAERPEGSVSTLKIQRTQQEDSAVYLCATSPTITSEQYFGPGTRLTVT.

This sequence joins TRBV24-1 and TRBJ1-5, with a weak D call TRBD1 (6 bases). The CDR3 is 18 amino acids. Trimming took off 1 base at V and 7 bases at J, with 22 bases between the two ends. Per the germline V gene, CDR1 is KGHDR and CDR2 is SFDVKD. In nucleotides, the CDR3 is TGTGCCACCAGTGATTTACCCCCCGGGGTGGGGGCTGGACAGCCCCAGCATTTT. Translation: CATSDLPPGVGAGQPQHF.

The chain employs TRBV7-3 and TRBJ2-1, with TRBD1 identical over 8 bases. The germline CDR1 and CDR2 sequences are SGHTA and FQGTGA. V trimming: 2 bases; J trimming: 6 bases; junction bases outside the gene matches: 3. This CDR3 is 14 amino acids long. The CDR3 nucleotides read TGTGCCAGCAGCTTACAGGGGGCTCGCAATGAGCAGTTCTTC. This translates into CASSLQGARNEQFF.

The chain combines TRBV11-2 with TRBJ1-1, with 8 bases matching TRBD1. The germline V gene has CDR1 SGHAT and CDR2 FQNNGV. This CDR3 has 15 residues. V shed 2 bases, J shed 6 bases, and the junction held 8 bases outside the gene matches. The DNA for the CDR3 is TGTGCCAGCAGCTTAACCCTGGACAGGGCGGCTGAAGCTTTCTTT. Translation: CASSLTLDRAAEAFF.

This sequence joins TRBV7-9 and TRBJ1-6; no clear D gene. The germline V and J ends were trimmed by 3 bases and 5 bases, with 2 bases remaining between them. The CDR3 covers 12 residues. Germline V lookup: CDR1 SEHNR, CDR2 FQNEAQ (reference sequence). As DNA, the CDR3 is TGTGCCAGCAGCTTTAATAATTCACCCCTCCACTTT. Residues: CASSFNNSPLHF.

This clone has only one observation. The CDR3 DNA follows: TGTGCCATCAGTGAGTCTTGGGTAGGGGTGAACACTGAAGCTTTCTTT. It translates to CAISESWVGVNTEAFF. The genes are TRBV10-3 and TRBJ1-1; a possible D gene is TRBD1 (5 bases). Trimming left V 0 bases short and J 0 bases short, with 11 bases between. The CDR3 loop spans 16 amino acids. CDR1 ENHRY and CDR2 SYGVKD come from the germline V gene.

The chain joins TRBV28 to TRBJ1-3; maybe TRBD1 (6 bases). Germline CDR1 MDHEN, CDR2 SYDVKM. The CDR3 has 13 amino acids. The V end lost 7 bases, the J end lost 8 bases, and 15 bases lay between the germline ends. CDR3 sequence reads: CASTPRGADTIYF. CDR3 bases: TGTGCCAGCACCCCCCGGGGGGCAGACACCATATATTTT.

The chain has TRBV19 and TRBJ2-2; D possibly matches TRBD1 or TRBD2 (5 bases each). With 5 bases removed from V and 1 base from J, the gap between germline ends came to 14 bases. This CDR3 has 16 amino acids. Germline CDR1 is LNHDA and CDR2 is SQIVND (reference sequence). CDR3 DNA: TGTGCCAGTAGTTGGGGGAACGGAGGGAACACCGGGGAGCTGTTTTTT. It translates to CASSWGNGGNTGELFF. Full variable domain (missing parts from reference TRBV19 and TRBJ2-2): DGGITQSPKYLFRKEGQNVTLSCEQNLNHDAMYWYRQDPGQGLRLIYYSQIVNDFQKGDIAEGYSVSREKKESFPLTVTSAQKNPTAFYLCASSWGNGGNTGELFFGEGSRLTVL.

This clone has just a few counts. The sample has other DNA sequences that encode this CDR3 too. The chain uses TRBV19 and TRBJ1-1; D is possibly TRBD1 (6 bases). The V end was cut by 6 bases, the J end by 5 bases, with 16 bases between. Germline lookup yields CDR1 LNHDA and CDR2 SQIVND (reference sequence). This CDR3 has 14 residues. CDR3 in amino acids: CASSLGRGRTEAFF. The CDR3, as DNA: TGTGCCAGTAGCCTAGGGAGGGGGAGGACTGAAGCTTTCTTT.

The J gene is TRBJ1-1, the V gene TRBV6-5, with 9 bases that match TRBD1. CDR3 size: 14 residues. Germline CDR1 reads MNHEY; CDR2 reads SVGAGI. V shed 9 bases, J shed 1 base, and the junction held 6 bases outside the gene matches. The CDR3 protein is CARQGASKNTEAFF. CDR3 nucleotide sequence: TGTGCCAGACAGGGGGCCAGTAAGAACACTGAAGCTTTCTTT.

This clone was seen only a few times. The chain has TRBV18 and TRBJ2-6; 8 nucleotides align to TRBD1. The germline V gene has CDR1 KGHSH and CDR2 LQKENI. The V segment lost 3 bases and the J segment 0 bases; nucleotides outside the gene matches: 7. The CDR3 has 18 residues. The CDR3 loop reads CASSPGQGSSSGANVLTF. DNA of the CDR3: TGTGCCAGCTCACCCGGACAGGGCTCCAGCTCTGGGGCCAACGTCCTGACTTTC. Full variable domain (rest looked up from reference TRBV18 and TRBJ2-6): NAGVMQNPRHLVRRRGQEARLRCSPMKGHSHVYWYRQLPEEGLKFMVYLQKENIIDESGMPKERFSAEFPKEGPSILRIQQVVRGDSAAYFCASSPGQGSSSGANVLTFGAGSRLTVL.

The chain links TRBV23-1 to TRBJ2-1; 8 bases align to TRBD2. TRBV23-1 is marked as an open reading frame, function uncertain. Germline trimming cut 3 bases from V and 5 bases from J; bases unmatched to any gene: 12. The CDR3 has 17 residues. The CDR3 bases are TGCGCCAGCAGTCACCCGGAAAAGCGGGGGCTAAACAATGAGCAGTTCTTC. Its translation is CASSHPEKRGLNNEQFF.